This TCR beta chain was observed in a study of blood T cell repertoires in COVID-19. V was shortened by 4 bases and J by 5 bases, with 22 bases between the two germline ends. Germline CDR1 and CDR2: SGHRS and YFSETQ. The CDR3 has 16 amino acids. Only in-frame clones appear in the TCRdb table, and some are missing; sequencing was by immunoSEQ multiplex PCR. The sample consists of over 200,000 clones, about 90% of them appearing once. Each exposed participant met a COVID-19 case in the 2 weeks preceding study entry. The chain carries TRBV5-1 and TRBJ2-7; D possibly corresponds to TRBD1 (6 bases). This clonotype was sampled from a man aged 25 to 40 who had been exposed to COVID-19. The sequenced sample consisted of PBMCs or T cells enriched from blood (not recorded which). The CDR3 here is CASSMDPTGLWNEQYF. DNA of the CDR3: TGCGCCAGCAGCATGGACCCCACAGGGCTATGGAACGAGCAGTACTTC.